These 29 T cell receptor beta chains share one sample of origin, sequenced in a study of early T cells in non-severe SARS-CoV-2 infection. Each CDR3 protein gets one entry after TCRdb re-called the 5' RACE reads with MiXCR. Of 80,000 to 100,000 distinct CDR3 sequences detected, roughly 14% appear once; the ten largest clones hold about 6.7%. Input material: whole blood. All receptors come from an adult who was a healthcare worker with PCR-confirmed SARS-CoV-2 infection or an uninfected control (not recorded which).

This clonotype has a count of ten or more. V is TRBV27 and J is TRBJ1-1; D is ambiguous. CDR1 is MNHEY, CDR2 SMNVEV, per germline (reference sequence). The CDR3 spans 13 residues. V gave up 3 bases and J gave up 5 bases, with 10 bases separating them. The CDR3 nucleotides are TGTGCCAGCAGTTTCCAGGTCGGAACTGAAGCTTTCTTT. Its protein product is CASSFQVGTEAFF.

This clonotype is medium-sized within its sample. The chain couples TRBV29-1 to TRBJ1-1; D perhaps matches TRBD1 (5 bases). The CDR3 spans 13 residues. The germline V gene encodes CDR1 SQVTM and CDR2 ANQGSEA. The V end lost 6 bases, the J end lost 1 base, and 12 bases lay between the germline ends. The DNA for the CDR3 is TGCAGCGTCGCGGGACGGACGAACACTGAAGCTTTCTTT. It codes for CSVAGRTNTEAFF.

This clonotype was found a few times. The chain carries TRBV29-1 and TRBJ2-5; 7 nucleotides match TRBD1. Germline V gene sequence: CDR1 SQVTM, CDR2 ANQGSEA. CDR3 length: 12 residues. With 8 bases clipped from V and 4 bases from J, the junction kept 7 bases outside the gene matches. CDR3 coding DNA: TGCAGCCAGCGAGACAGGGCAGAGACCCAGTACTTC. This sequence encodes CSQRDRAETQYF.

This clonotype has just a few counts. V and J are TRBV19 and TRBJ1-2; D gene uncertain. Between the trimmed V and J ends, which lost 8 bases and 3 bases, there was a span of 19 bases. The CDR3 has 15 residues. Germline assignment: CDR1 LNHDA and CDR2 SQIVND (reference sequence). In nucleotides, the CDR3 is TGTGCCAGTCGCCGGGAAGGGAGGAGCGACTATGGCTACACCTTC. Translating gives CASRREGRSDYGYTF.

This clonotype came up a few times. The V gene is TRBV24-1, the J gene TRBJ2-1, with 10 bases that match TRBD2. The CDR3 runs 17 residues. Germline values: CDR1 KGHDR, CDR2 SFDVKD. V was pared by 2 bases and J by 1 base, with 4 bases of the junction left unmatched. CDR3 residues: CATSDSSGRGSYNEQFF. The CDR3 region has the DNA TGTGCCACCAGTGATTCGAGCGGGAGGGGGTCCTACAATGAGCAGTTCTTC.

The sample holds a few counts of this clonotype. The CDR3 DNA follows: TGTGCCAGCAGATTTAAGGTACAGGGTACCGGGGAGCTGTTTTTT. It translates to CASRFKVQGTGELFF. The chain employs TRBV28 and TRBJ2-2; D perhaps matches TRBD1 (6 bases). The germline V gene encodes CDR1 MDHEN and CDR2 SYDVKM. The CDR3 contains 15 residues. Trimming took off 6 bases at V and 5 bases at J, with 16 bases between the two ends.

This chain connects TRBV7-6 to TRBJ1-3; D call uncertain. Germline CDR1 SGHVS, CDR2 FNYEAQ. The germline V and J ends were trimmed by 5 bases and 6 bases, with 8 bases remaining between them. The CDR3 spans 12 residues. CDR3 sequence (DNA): TGTGCCAGCAGCCCTAGAGAAAACACCATATATTTT. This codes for CASSPRENTIYF.

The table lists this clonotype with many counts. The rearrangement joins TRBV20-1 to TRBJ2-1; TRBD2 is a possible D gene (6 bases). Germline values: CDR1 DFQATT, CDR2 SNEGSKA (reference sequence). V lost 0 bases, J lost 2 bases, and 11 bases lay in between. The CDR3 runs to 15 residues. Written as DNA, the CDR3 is TGCAGTGCTAGAGATCAGGCGGGACCCTACAATGAGCAGTTCTTC. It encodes CSARDQAGPYNEQFF.

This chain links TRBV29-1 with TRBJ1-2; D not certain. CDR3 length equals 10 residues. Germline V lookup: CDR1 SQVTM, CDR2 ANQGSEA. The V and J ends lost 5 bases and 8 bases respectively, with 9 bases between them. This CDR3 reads CSVSPLGYTF. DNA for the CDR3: TGCAGCGTTTCTCCCCTGGGCTACACCTTC.

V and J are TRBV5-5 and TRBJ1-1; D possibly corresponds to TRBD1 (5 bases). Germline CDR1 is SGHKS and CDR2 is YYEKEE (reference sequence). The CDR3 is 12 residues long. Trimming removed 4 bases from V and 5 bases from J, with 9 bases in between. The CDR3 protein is CASSPTDTEAFF. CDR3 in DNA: TGTGCCAGCAGCCCGACAGATACTGAAGCTTTCTTT.

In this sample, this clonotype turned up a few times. The CDR3 nucleotides read TGTGCCAGCTCACCGTTCGGGACTAGCGCCCGCACAGATACGCAGTATTTT. This sequence encodes CASSPFGTSARTDTQYF. The rearrangement joins TRBV18 to TRBJ2-3, with 10 bases lining up with TRBD2. CDR1 and CDR2 from the germline V gene are KGHSH and LQKENI. V was pared by 3 bases and J by 1 base, with 7 bases of the junction left unmatched. This CDR3 is built from 17 residues.

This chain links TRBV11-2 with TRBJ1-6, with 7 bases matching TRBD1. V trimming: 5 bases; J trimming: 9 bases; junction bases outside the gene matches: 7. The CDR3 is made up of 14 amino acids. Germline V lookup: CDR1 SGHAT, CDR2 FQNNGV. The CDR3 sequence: CASSPRDRLSPLHF. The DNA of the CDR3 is TGTGCCAGCAGCCCCCGGGACAGACTTTCACCCCTCCACTTT.

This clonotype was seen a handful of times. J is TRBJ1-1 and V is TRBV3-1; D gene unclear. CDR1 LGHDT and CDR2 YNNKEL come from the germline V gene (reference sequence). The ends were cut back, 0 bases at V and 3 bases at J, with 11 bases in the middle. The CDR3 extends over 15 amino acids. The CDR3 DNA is TGTGCCAGCAGCCAAGATCCGGTCAGCTACACTGAAGCTTTCTTT. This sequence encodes CASSQDPVSYTEAFF. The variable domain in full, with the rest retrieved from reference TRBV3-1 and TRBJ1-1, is DTAVSQTPKYLVTQMGNDKSIKCEQNLGHDTMYWYKQDSKKFLKIMFSYNNKELIINETVPNRFSPKSPDKAHLNLHINSLELGDSAVYFCASSQDPVSYTEAFFGQGTRLTVV.

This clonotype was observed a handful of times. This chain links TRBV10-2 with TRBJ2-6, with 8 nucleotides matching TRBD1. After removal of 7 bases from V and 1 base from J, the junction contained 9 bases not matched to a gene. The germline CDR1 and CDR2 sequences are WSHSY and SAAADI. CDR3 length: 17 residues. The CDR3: CASTRTGLGSGANVLTF. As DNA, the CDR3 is TGCGCCAGCACGAGGACAGGGCTTGGATCTGGGGCCAACGTCCTGACTTTC.

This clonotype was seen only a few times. This CDR3 is CASSLEAGNYGYTF. CDR3 in DNA: TGTGCCAGCAGCTTAGAGGCAGGAAACTATGGCTACACCTTC. The chain combines TRBV7-2 with TRBJ1-2, with D uncertain. V lost 1 base and J lost 2, with 8 bases in between. This CDR3 comprises 14 residues. Germline CDR1 reads SGHTA; CDR2 reads FQGNSA.

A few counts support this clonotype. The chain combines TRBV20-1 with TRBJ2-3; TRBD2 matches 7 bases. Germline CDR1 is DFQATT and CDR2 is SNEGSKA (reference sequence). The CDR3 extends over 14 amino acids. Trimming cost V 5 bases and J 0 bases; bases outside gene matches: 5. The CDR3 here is CSAAGVLSTDTQYF. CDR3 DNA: TGCAGTGCTGCGGGAGTCCTTAGCACAGATACGCAGTATTTT.

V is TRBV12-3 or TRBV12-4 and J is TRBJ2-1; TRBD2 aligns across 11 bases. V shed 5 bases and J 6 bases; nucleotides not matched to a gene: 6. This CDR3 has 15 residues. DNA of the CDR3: TGTGCCAGCAGTCAGGGACTAGCGGTCCTCAATGAGCAGTTCTTC. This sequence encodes CASSQGLAVLNEQFF.

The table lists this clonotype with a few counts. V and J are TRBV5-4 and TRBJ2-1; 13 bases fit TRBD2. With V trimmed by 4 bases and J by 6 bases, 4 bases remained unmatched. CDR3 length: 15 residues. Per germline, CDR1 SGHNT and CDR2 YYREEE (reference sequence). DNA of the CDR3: TGTGCCAGCAGCGAACTAGCGGGAGGGCCCAATGAGCAGTTCTTC. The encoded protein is CASSELAGGPNEQFF.

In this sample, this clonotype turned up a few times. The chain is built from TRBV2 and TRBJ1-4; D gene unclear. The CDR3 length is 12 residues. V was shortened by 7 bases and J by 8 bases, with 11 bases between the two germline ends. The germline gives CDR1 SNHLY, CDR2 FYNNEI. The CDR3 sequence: CASKVEGEKLFF. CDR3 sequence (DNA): TGTGCCAGCAAGGTAGAAGGGGAAAAACTGTTTTTT.

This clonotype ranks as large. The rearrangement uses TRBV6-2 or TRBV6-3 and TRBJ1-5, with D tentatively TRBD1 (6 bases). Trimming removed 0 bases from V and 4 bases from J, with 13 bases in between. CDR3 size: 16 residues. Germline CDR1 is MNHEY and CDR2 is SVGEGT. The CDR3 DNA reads TGTGCCAGCAGTTACTCGAGGACAGACCTTAATCAGCCCCAGCATTTT. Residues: CASSYSRTDLNQPQHF.

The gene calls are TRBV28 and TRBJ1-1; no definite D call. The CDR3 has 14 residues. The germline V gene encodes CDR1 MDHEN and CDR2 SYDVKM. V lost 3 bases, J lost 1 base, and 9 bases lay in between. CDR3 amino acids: CASSFSRRNTEAFF. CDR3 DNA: TGTGCCAGCAGTTTTTCCCGGAGGAACACTGAAGCTTTCTTT.

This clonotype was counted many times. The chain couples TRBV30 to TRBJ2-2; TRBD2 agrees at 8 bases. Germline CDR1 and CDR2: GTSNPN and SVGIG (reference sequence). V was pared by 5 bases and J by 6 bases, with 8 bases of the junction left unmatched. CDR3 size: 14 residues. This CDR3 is CAWAGIAGPGELFF. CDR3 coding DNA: TGTGCCTGGGCGGGAATAGCGGGACCCGGGGAGCTGTTTTTT.

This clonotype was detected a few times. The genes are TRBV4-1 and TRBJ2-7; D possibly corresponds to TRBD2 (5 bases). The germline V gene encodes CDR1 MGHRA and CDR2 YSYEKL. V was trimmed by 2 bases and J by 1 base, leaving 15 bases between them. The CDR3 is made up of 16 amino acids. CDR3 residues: CASSQIMTIPSYEQYF. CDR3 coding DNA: TGCGCCAGCAGCCAAATAATGACTATTCCATCCTACGAGCAGTACTTC.

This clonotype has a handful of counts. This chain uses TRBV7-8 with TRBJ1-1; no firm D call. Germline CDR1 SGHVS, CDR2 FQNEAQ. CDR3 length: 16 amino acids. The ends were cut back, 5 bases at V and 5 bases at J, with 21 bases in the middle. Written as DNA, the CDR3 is TGTGCCAGCAGCCGTCAAGTACCGGGCATAGGGACTGAAGCTTTCTTT. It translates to CASSRQVPGIGTEAFF. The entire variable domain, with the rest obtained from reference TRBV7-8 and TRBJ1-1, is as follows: GAGVSQSPRYKVAKRGQDVALRCDPISGHVSLFWYQQALGQGPEFLTYFQNEAQLDKSGLPSDRFFAERPEGSVSTLKIQRTQQEDSAVYLCASSRQVPGIGTEAFFGQGTRLTVV.

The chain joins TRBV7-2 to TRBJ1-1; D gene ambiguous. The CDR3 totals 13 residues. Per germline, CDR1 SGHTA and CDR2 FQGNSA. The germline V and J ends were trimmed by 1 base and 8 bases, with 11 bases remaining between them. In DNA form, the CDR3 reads TGTGCCAGCAGCTTAGGGGTGGAGACAGAAGCTTTCTTT. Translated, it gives CASSLGVETEAFF.

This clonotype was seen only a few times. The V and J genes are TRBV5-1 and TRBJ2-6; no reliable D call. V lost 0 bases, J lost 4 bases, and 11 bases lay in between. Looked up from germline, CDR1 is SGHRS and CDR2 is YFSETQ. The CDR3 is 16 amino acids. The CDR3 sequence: CASSLDGFSGANVLTF. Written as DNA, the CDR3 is TGCGCCAGCAGCTTGGATGGGTTCTCGGGGGCCAACGTCCTGACTTTC. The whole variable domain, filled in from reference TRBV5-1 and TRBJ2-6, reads KAGVTQTPRYLIKTRGQQVTLSCSPISGHRSVSWYQQTPGQGLQFLFEYFSETQRNKGNFPGRFSGRQFSNSRSEMNVSTLELGDSALYLCASSLDGFSGANVLTFGAGSRLTVL.

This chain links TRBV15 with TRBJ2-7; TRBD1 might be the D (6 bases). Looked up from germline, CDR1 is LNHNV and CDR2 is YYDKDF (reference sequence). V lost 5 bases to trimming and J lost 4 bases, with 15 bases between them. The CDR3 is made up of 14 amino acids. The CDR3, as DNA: TGTGCCACCAGCGGGGGCGGACTTCAATACGAGCAGTACTTC. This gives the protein CATSGGGLQYEQYF.

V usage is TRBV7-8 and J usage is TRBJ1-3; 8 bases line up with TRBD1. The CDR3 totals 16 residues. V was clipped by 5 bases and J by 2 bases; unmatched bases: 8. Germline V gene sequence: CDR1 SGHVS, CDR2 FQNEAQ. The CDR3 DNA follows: TGTGCCAGCAGCCAGGACAGGGTTCCGACTGGAAACACCATATATTTT. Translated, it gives CASSQDRVPTGNTIYF.

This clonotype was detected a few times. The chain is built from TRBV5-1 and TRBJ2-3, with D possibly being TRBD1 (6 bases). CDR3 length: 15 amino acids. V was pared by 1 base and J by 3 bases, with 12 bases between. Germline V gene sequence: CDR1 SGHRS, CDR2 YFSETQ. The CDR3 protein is CASSLPQQGTDTQYF. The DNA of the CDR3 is TGCGCCAGCAGCTTGCCCCAACAGGGAACAGATACGCAGTATTTT. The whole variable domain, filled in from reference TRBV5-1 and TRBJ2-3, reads KAGVTQTPRYLIKTRGQQVTLSCSPISGHRSVSWYQQTPGQGLQFLFEYFSETQRNKGNFPGRFSGRQFSNSRSEMNVSTLELGDSALYLCASSLPQQGTDTQYFGPGTRLTVL.